A selection of T cell receptor beta chains follows, all from one sample in a study of blood T cells in healthy people across ages. A single record per CDR3 protein comes from TCRdb applying MiXCR to the 5' RACE reads. The sample includes 650,000 to 700,000 distinct CDR3 sequences, about 30% of them seen just once. Sequencing used blood. These receptors all come from a woman at least 80 years old in good health. The CDR3 runs from the conserved cysteine through the conserved F or W. D genes are given only for firm matches. The size entry is marked missing in some rows and otherwise reads once, few, many or a size class.

j_gene: TRBJ1-2
d_gene: TRBD1
v_gene: TRBV15
abundance: many
CDR3nt: TGTGCCACCAGCAGAGGGGGGACAGGGGAAGGGGAAGGCTACACCTTC
CDR3aa: CATSRGGTGEGEGYTF

j_gene: TRBJ2-7
d_gene: .
v_gene: TRBV28
abundance: .
CDR3nt: TGTGCCAGCAGTCTACCCCACGAGCAGTACTTC
CDR3aa: CASSLPHEQYF

j_gene: TRBJ2-7
d_gene: TRBD1
v_gene: TRBV7-9
abundance: many
CDR3nt: TGTGCCAGCAGCCTCCCGGGACAGTCCTACGAGCAGTACTTC
CDR3aa: CASSLPGQSYEQYF

j_gene: TRBJ1-2
d_gene: .
v_gene: TRBV7-3
abundance: many
CDR3nt: TGTGCCAGCAGATTTCCGCCCTCGGATGGCTACACCTTC
CDR3aa: CASRFPPSDGYTF

j_gene: TRBJ2-7
d_gene: TRBD1
v_gene: TRBV6-5
abundance: .
CDR3nt: TGTGCCAGCAGCACCGGGACAGGTAACTACGAGCAGTACTTC
CDR3aa: CASSTGTGNYEQYF

j_gene: TRBJ1-1
d_gene: .
v_gene: TRBV6-6
abundance: .
CDR3nt: TGTGCCAGCAGTTACTCGACTCGGAACACTGAAGCTTTCTTT
CDR3aa: CASSYSTRNTEAFF

j_gene: TRBJ1-2
d_gene: .
v_gene: TRBV9
abundance: many
CDR3nt: TGTGCCAGCAGCCCGGAGGGCAGGGTTGATGGCTACACCTTC
CDR3aa: CASSPEGRVDGYTF

j_gene: TRBJ2-2
d_gene: .
v_gene: TRBV24-1
abundance: once
CDR3nt: TGTGCCACCAGTGATTTCTCAAGGGGTAACACCGGGGAGCTGTTTTTT
CDR3aa: CATSDFSRGNTGELFF

j_gene: TRBJ1-2
d_gene: .
v_gene: TRBV6-5
abundance: many
CDR3nt: TGTGCCAGCAGCTCACCGGGACAAGCTAACTATGGCTACACCTTC
CDR3aa: CASSSPGQANYGYTF

j_gene: TRBJ2-1
d_gene: .
v_gene: TRBV29-1
abundance: .
CDR3nt: TGCAGCGTTGGGAGCGGTGCTAGCTCCTACAATGAGCAGTTCTTC
CDR3aa: CSVGSGASSYNEQFF

j_gene: TRBJ2-3
d_gene: .
v_gene: TRBV15
abundance: few
CDR3nt: TGTGCCACCAGCAGAGAAATAGGGGGGGCCGGCACAGATACGCAGTATTTT
CDR3aa: CATSREIGGAGTDTQYF

j_gene: TRBJ2-1
d_gene: .
v_gene: TRBV20-1
abundance: .
CDR3nt: TGCAGTGCGAACCCCCCCTCTAGCAAGACCAATGAGCAGTTCTTC
CDR3aa: CSANPPSSKTNEQFF

j_gene: TRBJ2-3
d_gene: .
v_gene: TRBV5-6
abundance: many
CDR3nt: TGTGCCACCGCGGGACGCCCAACAGATACGCAGTATTTT
CDR3aa: CATAGRPTDTQYF

j_gene: TRBJ2-1
d_gene: .
v_gene: TRBV24-1
abundance: .
CDR3nt: TGTGCCACCAGTGATTTAAGCCAGGGAATAAATGAGCAGTTCTTC
CDR3aa: CATSDLSQGINEQFF

j_gene: TRBJ1-2
d_gene: .
v_gene: TRBV30
abundance: .
CDR3nt: TGTGCCTGGAGCGACCCGGGACATAACCGAGGCTACACCTTC
CDR3aa: CAWSDPGHNRGYTF

j_gene: TRBJ2-7
d_gene: TRBD2
v_gene: TRBV3-1
abundance: once
CDR3nt: TGTGCCAGCAGCTCTTTGACTAGCGGGGTCCGTAATGAGCAGTACTTC
CDR3aa: CASSSLTSGVRNEQYF

j_gene: TRBJ2-7
d_gene: .
v_gene: TRBV29-1
abundance: .
CDR3nt: TGCAGCGTTGAAGAAGGGGCATCCTACGAGCAGTACTTC
CDR3aa: CSVEEGASYEQYF

j_gene: TRBJ1-5
d_gene: .
v_gene: TRBV7-9
abundance: few
CDR3nt: TGTGCCAGCAGCTTATATCGGGGCGATAGCAATCAGCCCCAGCATTTT
CDR3aa: CASSLYRGDSNQPQHF

j_gene: TRBJ2-4
d_gene: TRBD2
v_gene: TRBV5-6
abundance: few
CDR3nt: TGTGCCAGCAGCTTTTTTACGGGGAGGGAAACCATTCAGTACTTC
CDR3aa: CASSFFTGRETIQYF

j_gene: TRBJ2-7
d_gene: .
v_gene: TRBV4-2
abundance: many
CDR3nt: TGTGCCAGCAGCCAGGCCGGGGGCAGGGACTACGAGCAGTACTTC
CDR3aa: CASSQAGGRDYEQYF

j_gene: TRBJ1-1
d_gene: .
v_gene: TRBV12-3/TRBV12-4
abundance: many
CDR3nt: TGTGCCAGCAATTTTCCGGAGCGGAACACTGAAGCTTTCTTT
CDR3aa: CASNFPERNTEAFF

j_gene: TRBJ1-2
d_gene: .
v_gene: TRBV20-1
abundance: .
CDR3nt: TGCAGTGCAAGTGGAAAAGGCTATGGCTACACCTTC
CDR3aa: CSASGKGYGYTF

j_gene: TRBJ2-5
d_gene: TRBD1
v_gene: TRBV12-3/TRBV12-4
abundance: .
CDR3nt: TGTGCCAGCAGTAACTCACAGGGGGCGAAGGGCCAAGAGACCCAGTACTTC
CDR3aa: CASSNSQGAKGQETQYF

j_gene: TRBJ2-3
d_gene: TRBD2
v_gene: TRBV20-1
abundance: many
CDR3nt: TGCAGTGCTACGGGGGGGTCAGATACGCAGTATTTT
CDR3aa: CSATGGSDTQYF

j_gene: TRBJ2-1
d_gene: TRBD1
v_gene: TRBV5-1
abundance: many
CDR3nt: TGCGCCAGCAGCTTGAAGGGGGCAGACAATGAGCAGTTCTTC
CDR3aa: CASSLKGADNEQFF

j_gene: TRBJ2-7
d_gene: TRBD1
v_gene: TRBV20-1
abundance: many
CDR3nt: TGCAGTGCGAAGGGACAGGGGGGCAAGCAGTACTTC
CDR3aa: CSAKGQGGKQYF

j_gene: TRBJ2-3
d_gene: TRBD2
v_gene: TRBV10-3
abundance: many
CDR3nt: TGTGCCATCAGTGAGTCGACTAGCGGGGGCCGCACAGATACGCAGTATTTT
CDR3aa: CAISESTSGGRTDTQYF

j_gene: TRBJ1-3
d_gene: .
v_gene: TRBV7-2
abundance: once
CDR3nt: TGTGCCAGCCATCGTGGGGGGGGAGGAAACACCATATATTTT
CDR3aa: CASHRGGGGNTIYF

j_gene: TRBJ2-5
d_gene: .
v_gene: TRBV5-1
abundance: .
CDR3nt: TGCGCCAGCAGCCTTATTCCGTACCAAGAGACCCAGTACTTC
CDR3aa: CASSLIPYQETQYF

j_gene: TRBJ1-1
d_gene: .
v_gene: TRBV5-1
abundance: .
CDR3nt: TGCGCCAGCAGCTTTAAGGAGTGGATGGGCACTGAAGCTTTCTTT
CDR3aa: CASSFKEWMGTEAFF

j_gene: TRBJ2-3
d_gene: TRBD2
v_gene: TRBV10-3
abundance: .
CDR3nt: TGTGCCATCAGGGCTAGCGGGGGTCTCACAGATACGCAGTATTTT
CDR3aa: CAIRASGGLTDTQYF

j_gene: TRBJ2-5
d_gene: .
v_gene: TRBV20-1
abundance: many
CDR3nt: TGCAGTGCTAGTGTGATGGGGGAGACCCAGTACTTC
CDR3aa: CSASVMGETQYF

j_gene: TRBJ2-4
d_gene: .
v_gene: TRBV4-3
abundance: .
CDR3nt: TGCGCCAGCAGCCAAGATGCAGGGACCCAAAACATTCAGTACTTC
CDR3aa: CASSQDAGTQNIQYF

j_gene: TRBJ1-3
d_gene: .
v_gene: TRBV12-3/TRBV12-4
abundance: few
CDR3nt: TGTGCCAGCAGTTTCGGGACTGGAAACACCATATATTTT
CDR3aa: CASSFGTGNTIYF

j_gene: TRBJ1-5
d_gene: TRBD1
v_gene: TRBV6-1
abundance: few
CDR3nt: TGTGCCAGCACTCGCGGTACCGGGACAGATCTTAGCAATCAGCCCCAGCATTTT
CDR3aa: CASTRGTGTDLSNQPQHF

j_gene: TRBJ2-7
d_gene: TRBD2
v_gene: TRBV20-1
abundance: once
CDR3nt: TGCAGTGCTAGAGCTCGGGGGCTAGCGGGAGACGAGCAGTACTTC
CDR3aa: CSARARGLAGDEQYF

j_gene: TRBJ2-1
d_gene: TRBD1
v_gene: TRBV13
abundance: .
CDR3nt: TGTGCCAGCAGCTGGGGACAGGGGAGTTACAATGAGCAGTTCTTC
CDR3aa: CASSWGQGSYNEQFF

j_gene: TRBJ2-7
d_gene: TRBD2
v_gene: TRBV20-1
abundance: .
CDR3nt: TGCAGTGCCCAACTAGCGGGGGCGGGGAATGAGCAGTACTTC
CDR3aa: CSAQLAGAGNEQYF

j_gene: TRBJ2-5
d_gene: .
v_gene: TRBV10-3
abundance: many
CDR3nt: TGTGCCATCAGTGACGTGATGGAGACCCAGTACTTC
CDR3aa: CAISDVMETQYF

j_gene: TRBJ2-1
d_gene: TRBD2
v_gene: TRBV7-9
abundance: many
CDR3nt: TGTGCCAGCCAGGGACTAGCGGGGGGTCCGAATGAGCAGTTCTTC
CDR3aa: CASQGLAGGPNEQFF

j_gene: TRBJ1-2
d_gene: TRBD1
v_gene: TRBV7-9
abundance: few
CDR3nt: TGTGCCAGCAGCTCCTCTTGGACAGGAGAGTATGGCTACACCTTC
CDR3aa: CASSSSWTGEYGYTF

j_gene: TRBJ1-2
d_gene: TRBD1
v_gene: TRBV15
abundance: many
CDR3nt: TGTGCCACCAGCAGCCACACAGGGGGCCCAACATCTAACTATGGCTACACCTTC
CDR3aa: CATSSHTGGPTSNYGYTF

j_gene: TRBJ1-1
d_gene: .
v_gene: TRBV30
abundance: .
CDR3nt: TGTGCCTGGAGTGTACGCGGGGGCTTTAACACTGAAGCTTTCTTT
CDR3aa: CAWSVRGGFNTEAFF

j_gene: TRBJ2-1
d_gene: TRBD2
v_gene: TRBV20-1
abundance: many
CDR3nt: TGCAGTGCCCGCGGGGGAGCGGGTATAGACTCCTACAATGAGCAGTTCTTC
CDR3aa: CSARGGAGIDSYNEQFF

j_gene: TRBJ2-1
d_gene: TRBD2
v_gene: TRBV4-2
abundance: .
CDR3nt: TGTGCCAGCAGCCCCAGGGGAGCGGGGGAGTACAATGAGCAGTTCTTC
CDR3aa: CASSPRGAGEYNEQFF

j_gene: TRBJ2-5
d_gene: .
v_gene: TRBV11-2
abundance: .
CDR3nt: TGTGCCAGCAGCTTAGGCCGGGGGACTTGGGAGACCCAGTACTTC
CDR3aa: CASSLGRGTWETQYF

j_gene: TRBJ2-6
d_gene: .
v_gene: TRBV30
abundance: many
CDR3nt: TGTGCCTGGGGGTCTTCTGGGGCCAACGTCCTGACTTTC
CDR3aa: CAWGSSGANVLTF

j_gene: TRBJ1-2
d_gene: .
v_gene: TRBV6-2/TRBV6-3
abundance: many
CDR3nt: TGTGCCAGCAATATCCCGGGGCTGAACTATGGCTACACCTTC
CDR3aa: CASNIPGLNYGYTF

j_gene: TRBJ2-5
d_gene: .
v_gene: TRBV5-1
abundance: many
CDR3nt: TGCGCCAGCAGCTTGGGATATGCGGGAGAGACCCAGTACTTC
CDR3aa: CASSLGYAGETQYF

j_gene: TRBJ2-2
d_gene: .
v_gene: TRBV5-1
abundance: .
CDR3nt: TGCGCCAGCCGACCCGGGGCCCCGCCCCACACCGGGGAGCTGTTTTTT
CDR3aa: CASRPGAPPHTGELFF

j_gene: TRBJ2-1
d_gene: TRBD1
v_gene: TRBV6-6
abundance: .
CDR3nt: TGTGCCAGCAGAGACTCAGGGGGCCCCCACAATGAGCAGTTCTTC
CDR3aa: CASRDSGGPHNEQFF

j_gene: TRBJ2-1
d_gene: TRBD2
v_gene: TRBV20-1
abundance: .
CDR3nt: TGCAGTGCACACTCGGGACTAGCGGGGAGGACCCAGTTCTTC
CDR3aa: CSAHSGLAGRTQFF

j_gene: TRBJ2-1
d_gene: TRBD2
v_gene: TRBV12-3/TRBV12-4
abundance: .
CDR3nt: TGTGCCAGCACCTCCGGGACTAGCGACTATCCCCGGTACAATGAGCAGTTCTTC
CDR3aa: CASTSGTSDYPRYNEQFF

j_gene: TRBJ1-1
d_gene: .
v_gene: TRBV6-2/TRBV6-3
abundance: few
CDR3nt: TGTGCCAGCAGTAAACCGGACCCGAACACTGAAGCTTTCTTT
CDR3aa: CASSKPDPNTEAFF

j_gene: TRBJ2-1
d_gene: TRBD2
v_gene: TRBV5-1
abundance: .
CDR3nt: TGCGCCAGCAGCTTCCCGGGACTAGCGGGGGTGAGTGAGCAGTTCTTC
CDR3aa: CASSFPGLAGVSEQFF